This is a list of T cell receptor beta chains from one sample in a study of cytomegalovirus exposure and HLA in healthy donors. The table came from immunoSEQ multiplex PCR; TCRdb's copy has only in-frame clones and leaves some out. This sample lists tens of thousands of clones; its ten largest clones have 1.3% to 1.5%. The sample was PBMCs. The receptor source for this set is a woman aged 60-75 years in good health and CMV-seronegative. Both conserved end residues are part of each CDR3. A D gene is named only where the DNA matches it firmly.

V gene	D gene	J gene	CDR3 DNA	CDR3 protein
TRBV7-2	TRBD2	TRBJ2-5	TGTGCCAGCAGCTTCCGACTAGGGAGGGAGGAGACCCAGTACTTC	CASSFRLGREETQYF
TRBV6-5	TRBD1	TRBJ1-2	TGTGCCAGCAGTTCACAGGGGGACCCTCTAGACTATGGCTACACCTTC	CASSSQGDPLDYGYTF
TRBV11-1	TRBD2	TRBJ2-1	TGTGCCAGCAGCTTAATGGCGGGGGCCTACAATGAGCAGTTCTTC	CASSLMAGAYNEQFF
TRBV27	TRBD2	TRBJ2-5	TGTGCCAGCAGTTCGGGGGGTATAGGGACCCAGTACTTC	CASSSGGIGTQYF
TRBV28	NA	TRBJ2-1	TGTGCCAGCAGTTTACCGTCAGAGGCCAATGAGCAGTTCTTC	CASSLPSEANEQFF
TRBV27	NA	TRBJ2-7	TGTGCCAGCAGTCCTCTCAGGGGAATCTCCTACGAGCAGTACTTC	CASSPLRGISYEQYF
TRBV28	TRBD2	TRBJ2-7	TGTGCCAGCAGTTTAACCAGGGAGGGAATAGCGGGAGGGCCCTACGAGCAGTACTTC	CASSLTREGIAGGPYEQYF
TRBV19	NA	TRBJ1-5	TGTGCCAGTAGATTCTCCGGGACAAAGGGCAATCAGCCCCAGCATTTT	CASRFSGTKGNQPQHF
TRBV4-1	NA	TRBJ1-5	TGCGCCAGCAGCCAAGATGAGGGGGGGGGCAATCAGCCCCAGCATTTT	CASSQDEGGGNQPQHF
TRBV18	NA	TRBJ1-1	TGTGCCAGCTCACCTCAGACTATGGATGATGGCACTGAAGCTTTCTTT	CASSPQTMDDGTEAFF
TRBV6-6	NA	TRBJ1-6	TGTGCCGCCAGAGACCTTCGGAGATGGGCCCTCCACTTT	CAARDLRRWALHF
TRBV18	NA	TRBJ2-5	TGTGCCAGCTCACCACCGATGAGGGAAGAGACCCAGTACTTC	CASSPPMREETQYF
TRBV6-5	TRBD2	TRBJ2-7	TGTGCCAGCAGTTACTCGATAAACGGGGGGATGGAGCAGTACTTC	CASSYSINGGMEQYF
TRBV7-8	TRBD2	TRBJ2-5	TGTGCCAGCAGCTCAATCAGGGAGGGGGAGACCCAGTACTTC	CASSSIREGETQYF
TRBV10-3	TRBD1	TRBJ1-1	TGTGCCATCAGAAAGACAGGGGCTGACACTGAAGCTTTCTTT	CAIRKTGADTEAFF
TRBV5-1	TRBD2	TRBJ2-7	TGCGCCAGCAGTCGACTAGCGGGTGGATCCTACGAGCAGTACTTC	CASSRLAGGSYEQYF
TRBV28	NA	TRBJ1-1	TGTGCCAGCAGTTTATGGGACAAGAACACTGAAGCTTTCTTT	CASSLWDKNTEAFF
TRBV4-2	NA	TRBJ2-7	TGTGCCAGCAGCCAAGGAGGACTACGAGGTCGCGAGCAGTACTTC	CASSQGGLRGREQYF
TRBV6-1	NA	TRBJ2-7	TGTGCCAGCAGTGTACAGGACGGTTCCTACGAGCAGTACTTC	CASSVQDGSYEQYF
TRBV6-6	NA	TRBJ1-5	TGTGCCGGGGGGGTAAGCAATCAGCCCCAGCATTTT	CAGGVSNQPQHF
TRBV29-1	TRBD2	TRBJ2-7	TGCAGCGTTGTAACCCCGCGCAGCGGGAGTTACGAGCAGTACTTC	CSVVTPRSGSYEQYF
TRBV6-6	NA	TRBJ2-1	TGTGCCAGCAGTTACCTATACAATGAGCAGTTCTTC	CASSYLYNEQFF
TRBV7-8	NA	TRBJ2-3	TGTGCCAGCAGCTTAGGGGTTCTAGTGAGCACAGATACGCAGTATTTT	CASSLGVLVSTDTQYF
TRBV29-1	NA	TRBJ1-2	TGCAGCGTTGAAGACACCGGAGGTGGCTACACCTTC	CSVEDTGGGYTF
TRBV25-1	NA	TRBJ1-1	TGTGCCAGCAGTCGGGGGATGTACCGGGAAGCTTTCTTT	CASSRGMYREAFF
TRBV10-3	TRBD2	TRBJ2-7	TGTGCCATCAGTGAGTCGACAAGCGGGAGACCTTACGAGCAGTACTTC	CAISESTSGRPYEQYF
TRBV27	NA	TRBJ1-5	TGTGCCAGCAGTTCACGGGTGGCATCGCCCCAGCATTTT	CASSSRVASPQHF
TRBV6-5	NA	TRBJ2-7	TGTGCCAGCAGTTACTCTGGCGGATCCTCCTACGAGCAGTACTTC	CASSYSGGSSYEQYF
TRBV5-1	TRBD2	TRBJ2-7	TGCGCCAGCAGCTCCGCTAGCGGGAGCGGAGTAGAGCAGTACTTC	CASSSASGSGVEQYF
TRBV30	TRBD1	TRBJ1-5	TGTGCCTGGAGTGGGGGACAGCTAACATCCAATCAGCCCCAGCATTTT	CAWSGGQLTSNQPQHF
TRBV29-1	NA	TRBJ2-7	TGCAGCGTTGAGGTTACAAGCTCCTACGAGCAGTACTTC	CSVEVTSSYEQYF
TRBV28	TRBD1	TRBJ1-2	TGTGCCAGCAGAGTAGGGGGCTCCTATGGCTACACCTTC	CASRVGGSYGYTF
TRBV14	NA	TRBJ2-1	TGTGCCAGCAGCCAAGCGGACAGCTACAATGAGCAGTTCTTC	CASSQADSYNEQFF
TRBV14	TRBD2	TRBJ2-3	TGTGCCAGCAGCCACGGCGGGAGACTTAATACGCAGTATTTT	CASSHGGRLNTQYF
TRBV19	TRBD2	TRBJ2-1	TGTGCCAGTAGTGCCACTAGCGGGAGGGGATCCTACAATGAGCAGTTCTTC	CASSATSGRGSYNEQFF
TRBV28	NA	TRBJ1-1	TGTGCCAGCAGTTTAGCCGGGGGAATATACACTGAAGCTTTCTTT	CASSLAGGIYTEAFF
TRBV28	NA	TRBJ2-7	TGTGCCAGCTCGGCAGGGTCCTACGAGCAGTACTTC	CASSAGSYEQYF
TRBV29-1	TRBD1	TRBJ2-5	TGCAGCGTTCCCGGACAGGGGCAGGAGGCCCAGTACTTC	CSVPGQGQEAQYF
TRBV6-6	TRBD1	TRBJ1-5	TGTGCCAGCAGTTCGGACAGGGGTGAGAATCAGCCCCAGCATTTT	CASSSDRGENQPQHF
TRBV7-9	NA	TRBJ2-3	TGTGCCAGCAACCTCGCCCAAGGACAGACAGATACGCAGTATTTT	CASNLAQGQTDTQYF
TRBV6-1	NA	TRBJ2-7	TGTGCCAGCAGTGCGGGTCCAGAGGCCTACGAGCAGTACTTC	CASSAGPEAYEQYF
TRBV2	TRBD2	TRBJ2-7	TGTGCCAGCAGCACATCAGCGGGAGGGCTCCCCGGCGAGCAGTACTTC	CASSTSAGGLPGEQYF
TRBV2	TRBD1	TRBJ1-2	TGTGCCAGCAGTTTACCGGGACAGGGGTTCTATGGCTACACCTTC	CASSLPGQGFYGYTF
TRBV29-1	TRBD2	TRBJ2-1	TGCAGCGTTGGGTGGTGGACTAGCGGGACGTCCTACAATGAGCAGTTCTTC	CSVGWWTSGTSYNEQFF
TRBV27	TRBD1	TRBJ2-7	TGTGCCAGCAGCGCCGGACAGGTGGAAGGGGAGCAGTACTTC	CASSAGQVEGEQYF
TRBV19	NA	TRBJ2-1	TGTGCCAGTATGGTCTGGGGCGCCTACAATGAGCAGTTCTTC	CASMVWGAYNEQFF
TRBV2	TRBD1	TRBJ1-4	TGTGCCAGCAGGCAGACAGGGCTAAGCGAAAAACTGTTTTTT	CASRQTGLSEKLFF
TRBV25-1	NA	TRBJ2-2	TGTGCCAGCAGTAACCGGGACTCTAGGTACCTGAACACCGGGGAGCTGTTTTTT	CASSNRDSRYLNTGELFF
TRBV12-5	TRBD2	TRBJ2-3	TGTGCTAGTGGTTTGGGACTAGCGGGACCAGATACGCAGTATTTT	CASGLGLAGPDTQYF
TRBV7-2	TRBD1	TRBJ1-1	TGTGCCAGCAGCTTAATGGGACAGGGGAACACTGAAGCTTTCTTT	CASSLMGQGNTEAFF
TRBV29-1	TRBD2	TRBJ2-5	TGCAGCGTCGAGCTCGCCGGGGGGATGGAGGCCCAGTACTTC	CSVELAGGMEAQYF
TRBV28	TRBD2	TRBJ2-3	TGTGCCAGCAGTCCCGCGGGAGTATCACAGGATACGCAGTATTTT	CASSPAGVSQDTQYF
TRBV5-1	TRBD2	TRBJ2-2	TGCGCCAGCAGCCTGACTAGCGCCAACACCGGGGAGCTGTTTTTT	CASSLTSANTGELFF
TRBV9	TRBD2	TRBJ2-3	TGTGCCAGCAGCGTAGCTGGGAGGGAGGTGTATTTT	CASSVAGREVYF